This T cell receptor (beta chain) is from a study of blood T cell repertoires in COVID-19. Study at large: Samples taken during acute and convalescent COVID-19 were collected in the United States, Italy and Spain.

CDR3 length equals 15 residues. The junction had 6 bases not matched to a gene; V was cut back by 0 bases and J by 5 bases. The germline V gene has CDR1 LGHDT and CDR2 YNNKEL (reference sequence). In the authors' methods: Amplification from reference gene primers served as the basis for estimated nucleated cell counts. The repertoire was sequenced with immunoSEQ multiplex PCR; TCRdb's copy has only in-frame clones and lacks some. V and J calls and clone size are copied from that table; D and trimming were computed from the DNA. Of over 150,000 clones listed, 80% to 85% were seen once; the top ten hold 7%.

Sample: peripheral blood. This receptor was obtained from a woman aged 40 to 50 with COVID-19, enrolled during active disease. This chain connects TRBV3-1 (or the pseudogene TRBV3-2) to TRBJ1-1; 7 positions match TRBD1. This CDR3 reads CASSQDVTGRTEAFF. In DNA, the CDR3 is TGTGCCAGCAGCCAAGATGTGACAGGGAGAACTGAAGCTTTCTTT.